These T cell receptor beta chains were read from a single sample in a study of blood T cell repertoires in COVID-19. Assay: immunoSEQ multiplex PCR; the TCRdb copy retains only in-frame clones and omits some. Of hundreds of thousands of clones listed, 70% to 90% are singletons. The sequenced sample consisted of peripheral blood. These receptors were obtained from a woman aged 18-35 years who had recovered from COVID-19. Each CDR3 is given with its conserved first and last residue. D genes are given only for firm matches. The size entry is marked missing in some rows and otherwise reads once, few, many or a size class.

>.|TRBV19|TRBJ2-6|.
TGTGCCAGTAGTACGTCTCGGGGTCCCCACGCCTTTATCTCTGGGGCCAACGTCCTGACTTTC
CASSTSRGPHAFISGANVLTF
>.|TRBV4-3|TRBJ2-7|TRBD2
TGCGCCAGCAGCCATGCTAGCGGTAGCTCCTACGAGCAGTACTTC
CASSHASGSSYEQYF
>.|TRBV27|TRBJ2-6|.
TGTGCCAGCAGTTCATTTCTATTCTCTGGGGCCAACGTCCTGACTTTC
CASSSFLFSGANVLTF
>.|TRBV28|TRBJ2-7|.
TGTGCCAGCAGTTTATGGAGAGTCTCCTCCGAGCAGTACTTC
CASSLWRVSSEQYF
>.|TRBV4-3|TRBJ2-3|TRBD2
TGCGCCAGCAGCCAAGAGGATCCTCGAGCTAGCGGGGTAACAGATACGCAGTATTTT
CASSQEDPRASGVTDTQYF
>.|TRBV24-1|TRBJ2-2|TRBD2
TGTGCCACCAGTGATTTGCCGGGACTAGCGGGAAAGAACACCGGGGAGCTGTTTTTT
CATSDLPGLAGKNTGELFF
>.|TRBV5-1|TRBJ2-1|TRBD2
TGCGCCAGCCGACTGGGCCTAGCGGGTATGGTGGAGTTCTTC
CASRLGLAGMVEFF
>.|TRBV10-1|TRBJ2-3|TRBD2
TGCGCCAGCAGTGAACTAGCGGGGAGGACAGATACGCAGTATTTT
CASSELAGRTDTQYF
>few|TRBV4-2|TRBJ2-7|.
TGTGCCAGCAGCCAAGGGGGCCGGTCCTACGAGCAGTACTTC
CASSQGGRSYEQYF
>.|TRBV9|TRBJ1-2|TRBD1
TGTGCCAGCAGCGTAGAAGGGACAGGGGACGGCTACACCTTC
CASSVEGTGDGYTF
>.|TRBV7-2|TRBJ2-7|TRBD2
TGTGCCAGCAGCCGTGGACTAGGAGAATACGAGCAGTACTTC
CASSRGLGEYEQYF
>.|TRBV7-9|TRBJ1-1|.
TGTGCCAGCAGCTTAGCGGTGGTCGGCGGAGCCACTGAAGCTTTCTTT
CASSLAVVGGATEAFF
>.|TRBV4-2|TRBJ2-1|TRBD1
TGTGCCAGCAGCCAAGGACCAACAGGGGATCCCTACAATGAGCAGTTCTTC
CASSQGPTGDPYNEQFF
>.|TRBV2|TRBJ2-2|.
TGTGCCAGCAGTGAAACAGGAAACACCGGGGAGCTGTTTTTT
CASSETGNTGELFF
>.|TRBV7-6|TRBJ2-1|.
TGTGCCAGCAGCTTATATTCCCCTCGCGCGAACGATGAGCAGTTCTTC
CASSLYSPRANDEQFF
>.|TRBV4-2|TRBJ2-5|TRBD2
TGTGCCAGCAGCCAAGGGGGCCCCGGGGGGGGCGCGGAGACCCAGTACTTC
CASSQGGPGGGAETQYF
>.|TRBV4-3|TRBJ2-1|TRBD1
TGCGCCAGCAGCCAACATCAGGGGGATGTTGGGGCCTACAATGAGCAGTTCTTC
CASSQHQGDVGAYNEQFF
>.|TRBV6-6|TRBJ2-5|TRBD1
TGTGCCAGCAGTTACCCGGGACAGCAAGAGACCCAGTACTTC
CASSYPGQQETQYF
>.|TRBV11-2|TRBJ2-5|TRBD2
TGTGCCAGCAGCTTAGCTGGGGGGGACACCCAGTACTTC
CASSLAGGDTQYF
>.|TRBV15|TRBJ2-2|TRBD1
TGTGCCACCAGCAGACCCTACAGGGGAGCCGGGGAGCTGTTTTTT
CATSRPYRGAGELFF
>few|TRBV4-3|TRBJ2-2|TRBD2
TGCGCCAGCAGCCACGGCATGACTAGCGGGAGATCCCCTTACACCGGGGAGCTGTTTTTT
CASSHGMTSGRSPYTGELFF
>.|TRBV30|TRBJ1-5|TRBD1
TGTGCCTGGAGGGGACAGGGAAATCAGCCCCAGCATTTT
CAWRGQGNQPQHF
>few|TRBV6-2/TRBV6-3|TRBJ1-2|.
TGTGCCAGCAGTGATCAGGGCTATGGCTACACCTTC
CASSDQGYGYTF
>.|TRBV4-3|TRBJ2-3|TRBD2
TGCGCCAGCAGCCAAGAAAGCGGGAGTGGCACAGATACGCAGTATTTT
CASSQESGSGTDTQYF
>.|TRBV6-5|TRBJ1-1|.
TGTGCCAGCAGTTACGAGACACCCGTAACTGAAGCTTTCTTT
CASSYETPVTEAFF
>.|TRBV3-1/TRBV3-2|TRBJ1-1|TRBD1
TGTGCCAGCAGCCCCGACAGGGTCACTGAAGCTTTCTTT
CASSPDRVTEAFF
>.|TRBV12-5|TRBJ1-2|.
TGTGCTAGTGAACGCCGTTACAGGGTTTATGGCTACACCTTC
CASERRYRVYGYTF
>.|TRBV6-1|TRBJ2-5|.
TGTGCCAGCAGTGAAGAAAAACAGCCTTGGGAGACCCAGTACTTC
CASSEEKQPWETQYF
>.|TRBV30|TRBJ2-3|.
TGTGCCTGGAGCCCGAGCTCTGATACGCAGTATTTT
CAWSPSSDTQYF
>once|TRBV25-1|TRBJ1-1|.
TGTGCCACCTCGCGCCAGGGCGGGAACACTGAAGCTTTCTTT
CATSRQGGNTEAFF
>.|TRBV10-3|TRBJ2-1|TRBD1
TGTGCCATCAGTGTATCCCCGGGACAGGGAGTCAATGAGCAGTTCTTC
CAISVSPGQGVNEQFF
>.|TRBV5-4|TRBJ2-5|TRBD1
TGTGCCAGCAGCTTGACAGGGGTAGGGACCCAGTACTTC
CASSLTGVGTQYF
>.|TRBV9|TRBJ2-3|TRBD2
TGTGCCAGCAGCGTTAGGAGCGGGAGGGCCCGTGGAGATACGCAGTATTTT
CASSVRSGRARGDTQYF
>.|TRBV4-1|TRBJ1-2|.
TGCGCCAGCAGCCAACTCCCACAGGCTAACTATGGCTACACCTTC
CASSQLPQANYGYTF
>.|TRBV27|TRBJ2-7|.
TGTGCCAGCTCCTCTCCCGGCGGTTCCTACGAGCAGTACTTC
CASSSPGGSYEQYF
>.|TRBV5-6|TRBJ2-1|.
TGTGCCAGCAGCTTTGAACGGGGGAGCTCCTACAATGAGCAGTTCTTC
CASSFERGSSYNEQFF
>.|TRBV27|TRBJ2-2|.
TGTGCCAGCAGTTCCCGACAGGCTAACACCGGGGAGCTGTTTTTT
CASSSRQANTGELFF
>.|TRBV7-6|TRBJ2-7|TRBD2
TGTGCCAGCTCGAGCTTTTCACGGACTAGCGGGACCTACGAGCAGTACTTC
CASSSFSRTSGTYEQYF
>.|TRBV14|TRBJ2-2|.
TGTGCCAGCAGCCAAGACCCAGGGAAAAACACCGGGGAGCTGTTTTTT
CASSQDPGKNTGELFF
>.|TRBV7-7|TRBJ2-2|TRBD2
TGTGCCAGCAGCCCTATTTCTCTAGCGGGAGCTGGCGGGGAGCTGTTTTTT
CASSPISLAGAGGELFF